Each of the 20 T cell receptor beta chains below was sequenced from the same sample in a study of T-cell memory formation after mild COVID-19. TCRdb analysed the 5' RACE reads with MiXCR anew, one entry per CDR3 protein. The repertoire holds 500,000 to 550,000 distinct CDR3 sequences, with around 21% as singletons. Sequencing was carried out using PBMCs or a T cell subset sorted from them (not recorded which). The receptors were gathered from an adult woman who had mild COVID-19 (a few samples of this study predate the infection). Cell type and time point are not known.

This chain joins TRBV7-9 and TRBJ2-1; 12 bases map to TRBD1. From germline, CDR1 is SEHNR and CDR2 FQNEAQ (reference sequence). The junction had 12 bases not matched to a gene; V was cut back by 5 bases and J by 4 bases. This CDR3 spans 18 amino acids. The CDR3 sequence: CASSPVGDRGRHYNEQFF. In DNA form, the CDR3 reads TGTGCCAGCAGCCCGGTAGGGGACAGGGGGCGACATTACAATGAGCAGTTCTTC.

This clonotype was seen many times. CDR3 loop: CASSLVGKSSEQYF. The CDR3 coding sequence is TGTGCCAGCAGCTTGGTCGGCAAATCTTCCGAGCAGTACTTC. This chain joins TRBV5-4 and TRBJ2-7, with D unresolved. Trimming left V 0 bases short and J 6 bases short, with 13 bases between. CDR3 length: 14 amino acids. From germline, CDR1 is SGHNT and CDR2 YYREEE (reference sequence).

The J gene is TRBJ1-2, the V gene TRBV18; maybe TRBD1 (5 bases). Germline-derived CDR1 and CDR2 are KGHSH and LQKENI. The germline V and J ends were trimmed by 4 bases and 6 bases, with 18 bases remaining between them. The CDR3 sequence is 15 residues long. The CDR3 coding sequence is TGTGCCAGCTCACAACCCTCGGGAGGGGATAATGGCTACACCTTC. It specifies CASSQPSGGDNGYTF.

V is TRBV7-2 and J is TRBJ2-7, with TRBD1 matching over 10 bases. The CDR3 has 13 residues. V shed 6 bases and J 6 bases; nucleotides not matched to a gene: 5. The germline V gene has CDR1 SGHTA and CDR2 FQGNSA. The CDR3 DNA is TGTGCCAGCAGTCCCGGGACAGGGGTCGAGCAGTACTTC. Its protein product is CASSPGTGVEQYF.

This clonotype was counted at least ten times. V and J are TRBV6-5 and TRBJ2-1; TRBD1 might be the D (5 bases). Between the trimmed V and J ends, which lost 3 bases and 8 bases, there was a span of 17 bases. The CDR3 spans 15 residues. The germline V gene has CDR1 MNHEY and CDR2 SVGAGI. Here the CDR3 reads CASSYAGKWVDEQFF. The CDR3 nucleotides are TGTGCCAGCAGTTATGCAGGGAAGTGGGTAGATGAGCAGTTCTTC.

This rearrangement joins TRBV29-1 to TRBJ1-5; a weak D match, TRBD1 (6 bases). V was pared by 6 bases and J by 4 bases, with 10 bases between. This CDR3 is built from 12 residues. Per germline, CDR1 SQVTM and CDR2 ANQGSEA. The CDR3 protein is CSVGQLNQPQHF. Here the CDR3 DNA reads TGCAGCGTCGGACAGTTAAATCAGCCCCAGCATTTT.

The sample holds a few counts of this clonotype. This chain uses TRBV29-1 with TRBJ2-5; D might be TRBD1 (6 bases). The V gene's germline CDR1 is SQVTM and CDR2 ANQGSEA. V dropped 3 bases and J dropped 0 bases, with 11 bases sitting between them. This CDR3 contains 14 residues. CDR3 protein: CSVEVDSDQETQYF. The CDR3 DNA is TGCAGCGTTGAGGTGGACAGTGACCAAGAGACCCAGTACTTC.

This clonotype was detected only a few times. The chain has TRBV5-1 and TRBJ2-4; 7 bases are shared with TRBD1. The CDR3 sequence is 14 residues long. V lost 4 bases, J lost 8 bases, and 9 bases stayed unmatched. Germline V gene data show CDR1 as SGHRS and CDR2 as YFSETQ. CDR3 sequence (DNA): TGCGCCAGCAGCCAAGGGACAGCGGAGGACATTCAGTACTTC. This sequence encodes CASSQGTAEDIQYF.

This clonotype has a count of ten or more. This chain links TRBV12-3 or TRBV12-4 with TRBJ2-2, with D unresolved. The CDR3 has 14 amino acids. Trimming pared 0 bases from V and 6 bases from J, leaving 8 bases between. CDR3 nucleotide sequence: TGTGCCAGCAGTTTAGCGATACGATCCGGGGAGCTGTTTTTT. Translation gives CASSLAIRSGELFF.

This clonotype was picked up one time. This chain joins TRBV10-3 and TRBJ1-1, with D possibly TRBD1 on 5 matching bases. Germline V CDR1 and CDR2: ENHRY, SYGVKD. The CDR3 is 14 residues long. Trimming stripped 2 bases from V and 3 bases from J, with 10 bases between. CDR3: CAISEKGQDTEAFF. CDR3 in DNA: TGTGCCATCAGTGAGAAGGGGCAGGACACTGAAGCTTTCTTT.

The chain carries TRBV4-1 and TRBJ2-3, with 9 bases that match TRBD2. The CDR3 runs to 16 residues. J lost 6 bases, V lost 2 bases, and 9 bases had no gene match. The germline gives CDR1 MGHRA, CDR2 YSYEKL. CDR3 DNA sequence: TGCGCCAGCAGCCAAATCCTAGCGGGGTCAAGGGATACGCAGTATTTT. Its translation is CASSQILAGSRDTQYF.

The sample holds a few counts of this clonotype. This chain uses TRBV12-3 or TRBV12-4 with TRBJ1-5, with D possibly matching TRBD1 (6 bases). Trimming removed 5 bases from V and 3 bases from J, with 14 bases in between. This CDR3 has 15 amino acids. In nucleotides, the CDR3 is TGTGCCAGCAGTCCCGTAGGGGGAATCAATCAGCCCCAGCATTTT. Its translation is CASSPVGGINQPQHF.

The CDR3 sequence: CASSFPTSGAGGTQYF. CDR3 coding DNA: TGTGCCAGCAGCTTCCCGACTAGCGGGGCCGGGGGGACCCAGTACTTC. The chain is built from TRBV7-9 and TRBJ2-5, with 11 bases fitting TRBD2. V lost 3 bases and J lost 7; bases outside the gene matches: 10. CDR3 length: 16 amino acids. The germline V gene has CDR1 SEHNR and CDR2 FQNEAQ (reference sequence).

V usage is TRBV9 and J usage is TRBJ2-1, with 16 bases fitting TRBD2. The trim removed 6 bases at V and 10 bases at J, leaving 4 bases unmatched. Germline V CDR1 and CDR2: SGDLS, YYNGEE. The CDR3 runs 14 residues. The CDR3 spells CASTPGLAGGEQFF. As DNA, the CDR3 is TGTGCCAGCACGCCGGGACTAGCGGGAGGGGAGCAGTTCTTC.

This clonotype was detected a few times. This rearrangement joins TRBV7-8 to TRBJ1-2; TRBD1 aligns across 11 bases. V trimming: 3 bases; J trimming: 8 bases; junction bases outside the gene matches: 5. In germline, CDR1 is SGHVS, CDR2 FQNEAQ. The CDR3 is 14 residues long. The CDR3 is CASSFGQGAIGYTF. As DNA, the CDR3 is TGTGCCAGCAGCTTCGGACAGGGGGCGATCGGCTACACCTTC. Full variable domain (outside the CDR3, taken from reference TRBV7-8 and TRBJ1-2): GAGVSQSPRYKVAKRGQDVALRCDPISGHVSLFWYQQALGQGPEFLTYFQNEAQLDKSGLPSDRFFAERPEGSVSTLKIQRTQQEDSAVYLCASSFGQGAIGYTFGSGTRLTVV.

This clonotype occurred a few times. The genes are TRBV7-2 and TRBJ2-5; 9 bases line up with TRBD1. Germline lookup yields CDR1 SGHTA and CDR2 FQGNSA. The CDR3 covers 14 residues. The V and J ends lost 5 bases and 5 bases, in that order; junction bases with no gene match: 6. The CDR3 protein is CASSVSGTGETQYF. The DNA of the CDR3 is TGTGCCAGCAGCGTTTCCGGGACAGGGGAGACCCAGTACTTC.

V gene TRBV6-6 combines with J gene TRBJ2-7; 9 bases fit TRBD2. The germline V gene encodes CDR1 MNHNY and CDR2 SVGAGI (reference sequence). V shed 2 bases and J 7 bases; nucleotides not matched to a gene: 3. CDR3 length: 13 amino acids. CDR3 bases: TGTGCCAGCAGTTACGGCGGGGGGGTGGAGCAGTACTTC. Translation: CASSYGGGVEQYF.

This clonotype showed up just a few times. The chain carries TRBV7-2 and TRBJ2-1, with TRBD2 identical over 13 bases. Trimming took 5 bases from V and 7 from J; bases not matched to a gene: 8. The CDR3 has 16 amino acids. Germline loops: CDR1 SGHTA, CDR2 FQGNSA. As DNA, the CDR3 is TGTGCCAGCAGCGCGGGACTAGCGGGGCGAGGGAATGAGCAGTTCTTC. It specifies CASSAGLAGRGNEQFF.

The V call is TRBV5-1, the J call TRBJ2-1, with TRBD2 identical over 10 bases. This CDR3 spans 16 amino acids. Germline CDR1 SGHRS, CDR2 YFSETQ. V lost 3 bases, J lost 9 bases, and 12 bases stayed unmatched. The DNA of the CDR3 is TGCGCCAGCAGCTCTCCGAGCGGGGGGGCCCCGCGTGAGCAGTTCTTC. Translated, it gives CASSSPSGGAPREQFF.

This rearrangement joins TRBV5-5 to TRBJ2-3, with D unresolved. Germline loops: CDR1 SGHKS, CDR2 YYEKEE (reference sequence). The length of the CDR3 is 17 residues. V was clipped by 3 bases and J by 0 bases, with 17 bases between them. The CDR3 DNA is TGTGCCAGCAGCTCCGATCTCGACACCCTAAGCACAGATACGCAGTATTTT. Translation gives CASSSDLDTLSTDTQYF.